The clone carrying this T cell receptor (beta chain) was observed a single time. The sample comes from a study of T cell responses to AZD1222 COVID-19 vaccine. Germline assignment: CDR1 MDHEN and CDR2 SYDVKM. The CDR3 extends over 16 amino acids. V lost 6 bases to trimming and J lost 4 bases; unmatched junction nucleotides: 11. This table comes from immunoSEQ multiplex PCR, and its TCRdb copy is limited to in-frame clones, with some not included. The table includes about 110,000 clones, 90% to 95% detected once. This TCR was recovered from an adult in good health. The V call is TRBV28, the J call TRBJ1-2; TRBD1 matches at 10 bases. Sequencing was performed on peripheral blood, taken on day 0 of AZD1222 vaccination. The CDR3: CASRPSPGQGTYGYTF. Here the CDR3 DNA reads TGTGCCAGCAGACCCTCCCCGGGACAGGGGACCTATGGCTACACCTTC.